This is a list of T cell receptor beta chains from one sample in a study of cytomegalovirus exposure and HLA in healthy donors. Profiled with immunoSEQ multiplex PCR; TCRdb holds only in-frame clones, not every one. The profile covers fewer than 100,000 clones, with over 75% appearing a single time and around 6% taken by the ten largest. Material for sequencing was PBMCs. The receptors here all came from a female donor in good health and CMV-seronegative. The CDR3 runs from the conserved cysteine through the conserved F or W. The D gene is left open where the match is weak. Size is stated for part of the rows, as once, few or many counts, or as a class when the clone is expanded.

j_gene	abundance	d_gene	v_gene	CDR3aa	CDR3nt
TRBJ1-3	few	TRBD1	TRBV29-1	CSVADRGGNTIYF	TGCAGCGTAGCAGACAGGGGCGGAAACACCATATATTTT
TRBJ2-1	.	TRBD1	TRBV30	CAWRQDRSSYNEQFF	TGTGCCTGGAGACAGGACAGGAGCTCCTACAATGAGCAGTTCTTC
TRBJ2-2	.	.	TRBV5-4	CASSLEGASGELFF	TGTGCCAGCAGCTTGGAAGGGGCGTCCGGGGAGCTGTTTTTT
TRBJ2-7	.	TRBD1	TRBV6-5	CASSQNGQGTYEQYF	TGTGCCAGCAGCCAAAATGGACAGGGTACCTACGAGCAGTACTTC
TRBJ2-5	.	.	TRBV20-1	CSAGGGETQYF	TGCAGTGCGGGGGGAGGAGAGACCCAGTACTTC
TRBJ2-3	.	.	TRBV4-2	CASSLTTDTQYF	TGTGCCAGCAGCCTAACAACAGATACGCAGTATTTT
TRBJ1-3	.	.	TRBV7-7	CASSFWTEAGNTIYF	TGTGCTAGCAGCTTTTGGACAGAGGCAGGAAACACCATATATTTT
TRBJ1-1	.	.	TRBV30	CAWSGLAPNTEAFF	TGTGCCTGGAGTGGTTTGGCCCCCAACACTGAAGCTTTCTTT
TRBJ1-5	.	.	TRBV2	CASSRDNLGNQPQHF	TGTGCCAGCAGTCGGGACAACCTAGGCAATCAGCCCCAGCATTTT
TRBJ1-4	.	.	TRBV28	CASSPQGGKEKLFF	TGTGCCAGCAGTCCTCAGGGCGGGAAAGAAAAACTGTTTTTT
TRBJ2-2	few	.	TRBV6-6	CASSLRGADGELFF	TGTGCCAGCAGTCTCAGGGGGGCGGACGGGGAGCTGTTTTTT
TRBJ2-1	few	.	TRBV19	CASSLYNEQFF	TGTGCCAGTAGTTTATACAATGAGCAGTTCTTC
TRBJ2-3	.	.	TRBV5-1	CASSLASEADTQYF	TGCGCCAGCAGCTTGGCCTCGGAGGCAGATACGCAGTATTTT
TRBJ1-1	.	.	TRBV28	CASRHGTEAFF	TGTGCCAGCAGACATGGGACAGAAGCTTTCTTT
TRBJ2-2	.	TRBD1	TRBV25-1	CASSEDRDTGELFF	TGTGCCAGCAGTGAGGACAGGGACACCGGGGAGCTGTTTTTT
TRBJ1-5	once	.	TRBV5-3	CARSCGGPQHF	TGTGCCAGAAGCTGCGGAGGGCCCCAGCATTTT